A single sample is the source of the 5 T cell receptor beta chains below, sequenced in a study of human T cells and chemical hapten exposure. Time point of the sample: pre-sensitization, week 0. Stated treatment: therapeutic diphenylcyclopropenone sensitization with weekly scalp DPC. MiXCR, applied by TCRdb to the RACE reads, yields one record per CDR3 protein. The table includes 95,000 to 150,000 distinct CDR3 sequences, 13% detected once. Sequenced material: whole blood, taken in connection with sensitization to the hapten diphenylcyclopropenone (DPC). The receptors come from a woman between 18 and 29 years old with alopecia areata. Some clones in this sample may be carry-over from other donors' samples.

V and J are TRBV29-1 and TRBJ1-4; a possible D gene is TRBD1 (6 bases). V was clipped by 6 bases and J by 7 bases, with 15 bases between them. Germline values: CDR1 SQVTM, CDR2 ANQGSEA. This CDR3 comprises 13 residues. CDR3 sequence (DNA): TGCAGCGTCGAGGGGGGGCGCTTTGAAAAACTGTTTTTT. Translated, it gives CSVEGGRFEKLFF.

This clonotype was recorded many times. This sequence joins TRBV7-2 and TRBJ1-1; D is uncertain. CDR1 and CDR2 from the germline V gene are SGHTA and FQGNSA. The CDR3 runs 12 residues. Trimming stripped 5 bases from V and 9 bases from J, with 13 bases between. In nucleotides, the CDR3 is TGTGCCAGCAGCCCTAATTCGGAGAAAGCTTTCTTT. This encodes CASSPNSEKAFF. Complete variable domain (other parts from reference TRBV7-2 and TRBJ1-1): GAGVSQSPSNKVTEKGKDVELRCDPISGHTALYWYRQSLGQGLEFLIYFQGNSAPDKSGLPSDRFSAERTGGSVSTLTIQRTQQEDSAVYLCASSPNSEKAFFGQGTRLTVV.

This clonotype was seen more than once but under ten times. The chain carries TRBV9 and TRBJ2-7; no clear D. V lost 1 base and J 1 base, leaving 12 bases between the germline ends. CDR1 is SGDLS, CDR2 YYNGEE, per germline. This CDR3 is built from 15 residues. CDR3 amino acids: CASSVSDGSSYEQYF. The CDR3, as DNA: TGTGCCAGCAGCGTAAGTGACGGCTCTTCCTACGAGCAGTACTTC.

This clonotype appeared many times. J is TRBJ1-6 and V is TRBV6-5; TRBD1 agrees at 8 bases. The CDR3 covers 16 residues. V lost 2 bases and J lost 7; bases outside the gene matches: 7. In germline, CDR1 is MNHEY, CDR2 SVGAGI. CDR3 in amino acids: CASSYERTGWNSPLHF. The CDR3, as DNA: TGTGCCAGCAGTTACGAACGGACAGGGTGGAATTCACCCCTCCACTTT.

This clonotype has at least ten counts. At one boundary the junction diverges from the germline segment, which might be a read error. The genes are TRBV20-1 and TRBJ2-5, with a tentative D call TRBD2 (7 bases). Per germline, CDR1 DFQATT and CDR2 SNEGSKA (reference sequence). The CDR3 totals 14 residues. For the CDR3, the DNA is TGCAGTGCCAGAGGGGGGGTAATTTGGAAGACCCAGTACTTC. This encodes CSARGGVIWKTQYF.